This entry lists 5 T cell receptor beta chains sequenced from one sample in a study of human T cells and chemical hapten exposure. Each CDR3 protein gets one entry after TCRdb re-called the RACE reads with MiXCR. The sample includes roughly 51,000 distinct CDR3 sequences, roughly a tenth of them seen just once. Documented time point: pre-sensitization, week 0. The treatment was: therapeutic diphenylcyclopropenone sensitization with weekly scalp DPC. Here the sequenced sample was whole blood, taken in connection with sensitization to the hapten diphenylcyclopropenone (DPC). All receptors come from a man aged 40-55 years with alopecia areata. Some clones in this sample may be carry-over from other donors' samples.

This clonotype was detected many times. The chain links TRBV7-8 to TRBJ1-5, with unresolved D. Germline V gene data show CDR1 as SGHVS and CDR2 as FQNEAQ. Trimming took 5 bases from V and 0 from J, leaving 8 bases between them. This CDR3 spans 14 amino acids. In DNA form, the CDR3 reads TGTGCCAGCAGCCTAGATTATAGCAATCAGCCCCAGCATTTT. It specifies CASSLDYSNQPQHF.

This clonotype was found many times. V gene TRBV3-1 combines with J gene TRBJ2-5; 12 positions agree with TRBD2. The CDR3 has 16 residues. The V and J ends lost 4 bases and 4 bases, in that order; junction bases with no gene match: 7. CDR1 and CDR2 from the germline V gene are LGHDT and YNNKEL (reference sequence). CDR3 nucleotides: TGTGCCAGCAGCCCTCCTAGCGGGAGGGCCAGAGAGACCCAGTACTTC. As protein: CASSPPSGRARETQYF.

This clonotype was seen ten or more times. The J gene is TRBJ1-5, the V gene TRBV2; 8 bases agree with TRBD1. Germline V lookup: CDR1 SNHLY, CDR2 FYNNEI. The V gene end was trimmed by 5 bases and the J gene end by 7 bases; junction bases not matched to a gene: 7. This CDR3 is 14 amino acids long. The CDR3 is CASSQDRAGQPQHF. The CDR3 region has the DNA TGTGCCAGCAGTCAGGACAGGGCGGGGCAGCCCCAGCATTTT.

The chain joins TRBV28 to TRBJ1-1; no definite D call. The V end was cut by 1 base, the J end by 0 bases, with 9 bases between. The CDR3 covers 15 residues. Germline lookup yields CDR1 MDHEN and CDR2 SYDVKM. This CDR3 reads CASSLSQRMNTEAFF. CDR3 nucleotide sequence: TGTGCCAGCAGTTTATCCCAGAGAATGAACACTGAAGCTTTCTTT.

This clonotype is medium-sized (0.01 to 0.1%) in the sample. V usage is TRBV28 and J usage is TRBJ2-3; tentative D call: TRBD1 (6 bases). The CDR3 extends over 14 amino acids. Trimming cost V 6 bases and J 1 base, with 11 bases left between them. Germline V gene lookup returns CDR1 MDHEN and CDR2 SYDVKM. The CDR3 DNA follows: TGTGCCAGCAGCCGACGACAGGGCACAGATACGCAGTATTTT. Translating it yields CASSRRQGTDTQYF.